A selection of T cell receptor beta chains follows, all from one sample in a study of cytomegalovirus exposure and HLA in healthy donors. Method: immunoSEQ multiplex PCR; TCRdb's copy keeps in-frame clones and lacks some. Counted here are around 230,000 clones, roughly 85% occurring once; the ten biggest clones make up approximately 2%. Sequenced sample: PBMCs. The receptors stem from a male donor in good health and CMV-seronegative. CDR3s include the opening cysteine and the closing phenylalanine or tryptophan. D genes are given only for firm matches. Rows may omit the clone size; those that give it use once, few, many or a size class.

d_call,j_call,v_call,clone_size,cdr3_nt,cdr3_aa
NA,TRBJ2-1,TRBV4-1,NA,TGCGCCAGCAGCCCGTCGGTAAATGAGCAGTTCTTC,CASSPSVNEQFF
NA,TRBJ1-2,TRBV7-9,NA,TGTGCCAGCAGCCCCATCGGTGCGGGCGGCTACACCTTC,CASSPIGAGGYTF
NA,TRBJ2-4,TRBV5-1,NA,TGCGCCAGCAGCACCCAACAGGGAGATTATAACATTCAGTACTTC,CASSTQQGDYNIQYF
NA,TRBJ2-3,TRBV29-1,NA,TGCAGCGTTGTGACACCTAGCGCGGCAGATACGCAGTATTTT,CSVVTPSAADTQYF
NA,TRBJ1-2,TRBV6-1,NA,TGTGCCAGCAGGCCATCGGAGGTCTATGGCTACACCTTC,CASRPSEVYGYTF
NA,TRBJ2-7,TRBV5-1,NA,TGCGCCAGCAGCCCGGGGGGACAGGTCTACGAGCAGTACTTC,CASSPGGQVYEQYF
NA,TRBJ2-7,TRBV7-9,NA,TGTGCCAGCAGCTTAGGTGACAGGAGCTCCTACGAGCAGTACTTC,CASSLGDRSSYEQYF
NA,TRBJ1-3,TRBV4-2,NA,TGTGCCAGCAGCCAGGGGGGAGGAGACTCTGGAAACACCATATATTTT,CASSQGGGDSGNTIYF
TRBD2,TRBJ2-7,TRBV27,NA,TGTGCCAGCAGTGGGATACTAGCGGGAGATAGAACTTCATACGAGCAGTACTTC,CASSGILAGDRTSYEQYF
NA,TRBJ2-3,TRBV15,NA,TGTGCCACCAGCAGAGGAGGGACAGATACGCAGTATTTT,CATSRGGTDTQYF
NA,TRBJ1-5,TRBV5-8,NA,TGTGCCAGCAGCTTGGGGGGGCGCGAGACGGAAGTGAATTTT,CASSLGGRETEVNF
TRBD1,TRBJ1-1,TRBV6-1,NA,TGTGCCAGCACCCTGACAGGGTGGACTGAAGCTTTCTTT,CASTLTGWTEAFF
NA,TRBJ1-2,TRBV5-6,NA,TGTGCCAGCAGCTTGGTTCCGGGAAACTATGGCTACACCTTC,CASSLVPGNYGYTF
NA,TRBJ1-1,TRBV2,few,TGTGCCAGCCTGAGCGGGAATGAAGCTTTCTTT,CASLSGNEAFF
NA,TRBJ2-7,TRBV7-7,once,TGTGCTAGCAGCGAACAGCTTTTCTACGAGCAGTACTTC,CASSEQLFYEQYF
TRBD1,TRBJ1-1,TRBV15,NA,TGTGCCACCAGCAGAGAAGGGGCGACAGGGGAAGCTTTCTTT,CATSREGATGEAFF
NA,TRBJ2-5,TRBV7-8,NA,TGTGCCAGCAGCTTAGGGTCGGACCAAGAGACCCAGTACTTC,CASSLGSDQETQYF
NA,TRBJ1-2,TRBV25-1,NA,TGTGCCAGCAGCCATAAGCGGCAGGGGGGCTACACCTTC,CASSHKRQGGYTF
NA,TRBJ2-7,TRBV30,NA,TGTGCCTGGACAAAGCGGGCGCTATTCTCCTACGAGCAGTACTTC,CAWTKRALFSYEQYF
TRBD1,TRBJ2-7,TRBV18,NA,TGTGCCAGCTCCGGGACAGGGCTCTACGAGCAGTACTTC,CASSGTGLYEQYF
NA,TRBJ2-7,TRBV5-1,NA,TGCGCCAGCAGCTTGGGGGCAGTTTCCTCGAACACGTACTTC,CASSLGAVSSNTYF
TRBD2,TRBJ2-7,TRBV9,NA,TGTGCCAGCAGCGTAGGGTTAGCGGGAGACGGTCGGTACTTC,CASSVGLAGDGRYF
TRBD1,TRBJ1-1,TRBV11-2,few,TGTGCCAGCAGCGGATACAGGGGGCGGACTGAAGCTTTCTTT,CASSGYRGRTEAFF
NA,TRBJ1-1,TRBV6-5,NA,TGTGCCAGCAGTCGCACAGTGGATAACACTGAAGCTTTCTTT,CASSRTVDNTEAFF
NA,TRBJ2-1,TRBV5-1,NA,TGCGCCAGCAGCTTGGTTGGAGACCTAAGCTCCTACAATGAGCAGTTCTTC,CASSLVGDLSSYNEQFF
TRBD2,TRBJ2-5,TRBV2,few,TGTGCCACCCCGAGGGGGGATTGGAGCGGGAGGACCGAGACCCAGTACTTC,CATPRGDWSGRTETQYF
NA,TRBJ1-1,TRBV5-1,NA,TGCGCCAGCAGCCCCCGGGGAGGGGCGAACACTGAAGCTTTCTTT,CASSPRGGANTEAFF
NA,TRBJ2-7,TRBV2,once,TGTGCCAGCAGTCCCGACAATATCAGCTCCTACGAGCAGTACTTC,CASSPDNISSYEQYF
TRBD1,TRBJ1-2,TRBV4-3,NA,TGCGCCAGCAGCCACTCAGGACAGGGGGCGGACTATGGCTACACCTTC,CASSHSGQGADYGYTF
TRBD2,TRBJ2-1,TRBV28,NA,TGTGCCAGCAGTTTAGGGACTAGCGTCAATGAGCAGTTCTTC,CASSLGTSVNEQFF
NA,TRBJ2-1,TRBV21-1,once,TGTGCCAGCAGCAAAGATTCCGGGGGATCCTACAATGAGCAGTTCTTC,CASSKDSGGSYNEQFF
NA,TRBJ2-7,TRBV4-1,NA,TGCGCCAGCAGCCAAGTAGCGACGCAGATCTCCTACGAGCAGTACTTC,CASSQVATQISYEQYF